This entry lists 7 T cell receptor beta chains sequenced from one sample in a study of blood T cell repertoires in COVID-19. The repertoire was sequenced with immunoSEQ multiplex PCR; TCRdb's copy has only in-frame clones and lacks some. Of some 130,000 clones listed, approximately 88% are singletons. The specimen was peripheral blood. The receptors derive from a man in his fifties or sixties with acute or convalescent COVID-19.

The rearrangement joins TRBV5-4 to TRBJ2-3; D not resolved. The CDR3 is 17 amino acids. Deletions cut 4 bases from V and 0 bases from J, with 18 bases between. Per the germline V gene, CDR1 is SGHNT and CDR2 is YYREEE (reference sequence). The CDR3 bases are TGTGCCAGCAGCAACGACCGACGGAGAGCTAGCACAGATACGCAGTATTTT. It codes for CASSNDRRRASTDTQYF.

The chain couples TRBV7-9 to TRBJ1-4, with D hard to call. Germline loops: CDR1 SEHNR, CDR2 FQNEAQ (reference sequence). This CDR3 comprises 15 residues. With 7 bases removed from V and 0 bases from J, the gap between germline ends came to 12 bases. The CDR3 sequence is CASNKGLSTNEKLFF. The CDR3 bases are TGTGCCAGCAATAAAGGACTATCAACTAATGAAAAACTGTTTTTT.

The CDR3 sequence: CASSTRQGGTRYGYTF. The CDR3, as DNA: TGTGCCAGCAGTACCCGACAGGGTGGGACTAGATATGGCTACACCTTC. The gene calls are TRBV28 and TRBJ1-2; TRBD1 matches at 7 bases. Germline assignment: CDR1 MDHEN and CDR2 SYDVKM. V was pared by 5 bases and J by 5 bases, with 14 bases of the junction left unmatched. This CDR3 contains 16 residues.

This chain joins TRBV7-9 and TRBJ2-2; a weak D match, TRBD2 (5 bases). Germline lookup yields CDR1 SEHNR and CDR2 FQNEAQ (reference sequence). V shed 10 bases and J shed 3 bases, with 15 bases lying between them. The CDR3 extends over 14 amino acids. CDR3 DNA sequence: TGTGCCACCGACTCGGGGAAGGACACCGGGGAGCTGTTTTTT. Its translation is CATDSGKDTGELFF.

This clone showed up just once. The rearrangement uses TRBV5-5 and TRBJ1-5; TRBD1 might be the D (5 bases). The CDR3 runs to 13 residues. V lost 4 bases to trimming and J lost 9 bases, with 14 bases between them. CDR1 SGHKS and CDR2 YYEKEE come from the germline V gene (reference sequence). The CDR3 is CASSPDSLWPQHF. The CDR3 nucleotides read TGTGCCAGCAGCCCCGACAGCCTGTGGCCCCAGCATTTT.

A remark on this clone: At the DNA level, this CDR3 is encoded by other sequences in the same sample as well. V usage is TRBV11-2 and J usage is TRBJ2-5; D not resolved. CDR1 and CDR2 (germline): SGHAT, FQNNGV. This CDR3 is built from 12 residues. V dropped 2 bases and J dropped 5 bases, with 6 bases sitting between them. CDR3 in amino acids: CASSLLRETQYF. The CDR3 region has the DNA TGTGCCAGCAGCTTATTGAGGGAGACCCAGTACTTC. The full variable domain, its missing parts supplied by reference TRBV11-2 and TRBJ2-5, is EAGVAQSPRYKIIEKRQSVAFWCNPISGHATLYWYQQILGQGPKLLIQFQNNGVVDDSQLPKDRFSAERLKGVDSTLKIQPAKLEDSAVYLCASSLLRETQYFGPGTRLLVL.

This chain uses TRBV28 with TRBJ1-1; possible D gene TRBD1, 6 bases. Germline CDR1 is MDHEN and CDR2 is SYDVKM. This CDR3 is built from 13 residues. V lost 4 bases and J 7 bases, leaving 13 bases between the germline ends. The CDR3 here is CASSWGPTGEAFF. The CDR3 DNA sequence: TGTGCCAGCAGTTGGGGGCCTACGGGTGAAGCTTTCTTT.